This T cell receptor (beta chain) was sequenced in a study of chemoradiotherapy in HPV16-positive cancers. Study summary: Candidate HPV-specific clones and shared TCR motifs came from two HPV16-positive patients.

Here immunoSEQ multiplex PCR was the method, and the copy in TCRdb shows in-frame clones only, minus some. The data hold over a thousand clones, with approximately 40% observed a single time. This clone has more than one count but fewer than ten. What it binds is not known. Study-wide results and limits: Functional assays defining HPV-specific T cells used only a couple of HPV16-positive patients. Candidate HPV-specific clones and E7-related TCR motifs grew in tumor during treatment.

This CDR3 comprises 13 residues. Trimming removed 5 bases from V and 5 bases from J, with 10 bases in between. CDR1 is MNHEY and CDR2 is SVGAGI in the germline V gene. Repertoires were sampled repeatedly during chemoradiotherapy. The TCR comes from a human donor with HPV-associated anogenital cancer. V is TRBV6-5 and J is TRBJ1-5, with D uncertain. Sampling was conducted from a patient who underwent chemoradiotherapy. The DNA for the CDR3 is TGTGCCAGCAGTACCCGTAGGCATCAGCCCCAGCATTTT. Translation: CASSTRRHQPQHF.